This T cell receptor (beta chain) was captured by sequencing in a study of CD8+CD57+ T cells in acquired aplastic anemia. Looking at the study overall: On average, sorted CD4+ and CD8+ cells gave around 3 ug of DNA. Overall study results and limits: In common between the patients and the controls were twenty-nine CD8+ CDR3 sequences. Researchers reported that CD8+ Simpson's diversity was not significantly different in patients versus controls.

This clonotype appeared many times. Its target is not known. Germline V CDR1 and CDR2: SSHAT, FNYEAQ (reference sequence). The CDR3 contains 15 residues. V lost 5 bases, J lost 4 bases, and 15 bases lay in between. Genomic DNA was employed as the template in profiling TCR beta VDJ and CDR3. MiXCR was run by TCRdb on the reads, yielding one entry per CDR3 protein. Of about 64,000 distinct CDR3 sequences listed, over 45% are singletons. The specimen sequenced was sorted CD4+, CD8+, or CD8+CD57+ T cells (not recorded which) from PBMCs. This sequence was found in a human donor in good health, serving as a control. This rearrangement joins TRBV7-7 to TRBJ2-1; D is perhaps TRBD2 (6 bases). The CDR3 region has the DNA TGTGCCAGCAGCCCTGTCTCGGGAGCGTACAATGAGCAGTTCTTC. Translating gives CASSPVSGAYNEQFF. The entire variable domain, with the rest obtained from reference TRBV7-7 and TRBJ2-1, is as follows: GAGVSQSPRYKVTKRGQDVTLRCDPISSHATLYWYQQALGQGPEFLTYFNYEAQPDKSGLPSDRFSAERPEGSISTLTIQRTEQRDSAMYRCASSPVSGAYNEQFFGPGTRLTVL.